Below are 17 T cell receptor beta chains sequenced from a single sample in a study of blood T cell repertoires in COVID-19. The table came from immunoSEQ multiplex PCR; TCRdb's copy has only in-frame clones and leaves some out. Altogether 200,000 to 250,000 clones are present, more than 70% being singletons, with the ten largest covering approximately 4.3%. The sequenced material came from PBMCs or T cells enriched from blood (not recorded which). The origin of the receptors is a man aged 25-45 years with acute COVID-19.

The V and J genes are TRBV19 and TRBJ1-1; tentatively, D is TRBD1 (5 bases). The CDR3 is made up of 11 amino acids. V was pared by 3 bases and J by 11 bases, with 10 bases between. Germline CDR1 reads LNHDA; CDR2 reads SQIVND (reference sequence). This CDR3 reads CASSIRGAAFF. In DNA form, the CDR3 reads TGTGCCAGTAGTATTAGGGGCGCGGCTTTCTTT.

Details on this clone: One junction end disagrees with the germline gene, perhaps due to a read error. CDR3 sequence (DNA): TGTGCCAGCAGGGAAGGACAGGGAGATGTACAGCCCCAGCATTTT. Protein: CASREGQGDVQPQHF. This sequence joins TRBV2 and TRBJ1-5, with TRBD1 matching 8 bases. Germline CDR1 and CDR2: SNHLY and FYNNEI. The CDR3 extends over 15 amino acids.

This chain uses TRBV10-2 with TRBJ2-1; no clear D. The V gene's germline CDR1 is WSHSY and CDR2 SAAADI. The CDR3 totals 14 residues. Deletions cut 6 bases from V and 8 bases from J, with 17 bases between. The CDR3 nucleotides read TGCGCCAGCAGCCCCGACTTGAGCTTCGATGAGCAGTTCTTC. This translates into CASSPDLSFDEQFF.

The V gene is TRBV10-2, the J gene TRBJ2-2, with 10 bases matching TRBD1. The CDR3 runs to 16 residues. The J segment lost 5 bases and the V segment lost 7 bases, leaving 10 bases of the junction unmatched. Looked up from germline, CDR1 is WSHSY and CDR2 is SAAADI. The CDR3 protein is CASIALTGGETGELFF. Here the CDR3 DNA reads TGCGCCAGCATCGCTCTGACAGGGGGCGAGACCGGGGAGCTGTTTTTT.

In the case of this clone: A much more abundant neighbour one base away suggests this may be a read error. This chain joins TRBV9 and TRBJ1-1, with D possibly being TRBD1 (6 bases). The CDR3 runs to 13 residues. Trimming took 4 bases from V and 1 from J, leaving 8 bases between them. The V gene's germline CDR1 is SGDLS and CDR2 YYNGEE. The DNA for the CDR3 is TGTGCCAGCAGCATGGGACAGAACACTGAAGCTTTCTTT. It encodes CASSMGQNTEAFF. Full variable domain (rest looked up from reference TRBV9 and TRBJ1-1): DSGVTQTPKHLITATGQRVTLRCSPRSGDLSVYWYQQSLDQGLQFLIQYYNGEERAKGNILERFSAQQFPDLHSELNLSSLELGDSALYFCASSMGQNTEAFFGQGTRLTVV.

The chain employs TRBV10-1 and TRBJ1-5, with a weak D call TRBD1 (5 bases). Between the trimmed V and J ends, which lost 2 bases and 7 bases, there was a span of 9 bases. CDR3 size: 13 residues. Germline lookup yields CDR1 WNHNN and CDR2 SYGVQD (reference sequence). As DNA, the CDR3 is TGCGCCAGCAGTGAGACAGGACGACAGCCCCAGCATTTT. Residues: CASSETGRQPQHF.

The gene calls are TRBV9 and TRBJ2-1; TRBD2 aligns across 11 bases. CDR1 is SGDLS and CDR2 is YYNGEE in the germline V gene. V shed 3 bases and J 5 bases; nucleotides not matched to a gene: 7. This CDR3 contains 16 residues. The CDR3 sequence: CASSGEGLAVDNEQFF. The CDR3 nucleotides are TGTGCCAGCAGCGGCGAGGGACTAGCGGTCGACAATGAGCAGTTCTTC.

This rearrangement joins TRBV15 to TRBJ2-2; D gene unclear. This CDR3 contains 13 residues. The germline CDR1 and CDR2 sequences are LNHNV and YYDKDF (reference sequence). Trimming removed 1 base from V and 6 bases from J, with 6 bases in between. The CDR3 region has the DNA TGTGCCACCAGCAGAGCTTTTTCCGGGGAGCTGTTTTTT. Translated: CATSRAFSGELFF.

CDR3 DNA: TGTGCCATCAGTGAGTCCTCCAGGGGGAATTCACCCCTCCACTTT. As protein: CAISESSRGNSPLHF. The chain recombines TRBV10-3 with TRBJ1-6; the match to TRBD1 covers 7 bases. Losses at the gene ends were 0 bases for V and 7 bases for J; bases not matched to a gene: 3. The CDR3 loop spans 15 amino acids. The germline CDR1 and CDR2 sequences are ENHRY and SYGVKD.

The CDR3 reads CASSSGTPGGQPQHF. CDR3 nucleotide sequence: TGCGCCAGCAGCTCCGGGACCCCAGGGGGTCAGCCCCAGCATTTT. The chain employs TRBV5-1 and TRBJ1-5; 7 nucleotides line up with TRBD1. The germline V gene encodes CDR1 SGHRS and CDR2 YFSETQ. The length of the CDR3 is 15 residues. V shed 3 bases, J shed 6 bases, and the junction held 9 bases outside the gene matches. The complete variable domain, with remaining parts taken from reference TRBV5-1 and TRBJ1-5, reads KAGVTQTPRYLIKTRGQQVTLSCSPISGHRSVSWYQQTPGQGLQFLFEYFSETQRNKGNFPGRFSGRQFSNSRSEMNVSTLELGDSALYLCASSSGTPGGQPQHFGDGTRLSIL.

The chain carries TRBV28 and TRBJ1-1, with a possible D match to TRBD1 (6 bases). Trimming removed 2 bases from V and 9 bases from J, with 10 bases in between. This CDR3 spans 12 amino acids. Looked up from germline, CDR1 is MDHEN and CDR2 is SYDVKM. The CDR3 sequence: CASSLRGKKAFF. Here the CDR3 DNA reads TGTGCCAGCAGTTTAAGGGGGAAGAAAGCTTTCTTT.

The chain links TRBV11-3 to TRBJ1-3, with a possible D match to TRBD1 (6 bases). Germline V CDR1 and CDR2: SGHNT, YENEEA. CDR3 length: 15 residues. The V and J ends lost 2 bases and 0 bases respectively, with 8 bases between them. DNA of the CDR3: TGTGCCAGCAGCTTAAGGGGGACCTCTGGAAACACCATATATTTT. Translated: CASSLRGTSGNTIYF.

V gene TRBV6-6 combines with J gene TRBJ1-2; the D gene is possibly TRBD1 (5 bases). Germline lookup yields CDR1 MNHNY and CDR2 SVGAGI (reference sequence). V was trimmed by 4 bases and J by 6 bases, leaving 18 bases between them. There are 15 residues in the CDR3. CDR3 amino acids: CASSSQGLGGDGYTF. In DNA form, the CDR3 reads TGTGCCAGCAGTTCTCAGGGTTTGGGAGGGGATGGCTACACCTTC.

Written as DNA, the CDR3 is TGTGCCAGTAGTATAGACGGGGGACAGGGGGCCTACGAGCAGTACTTC. Its translation is CASSIDGGQGAYEQYF. The chain has TRBV19 and TRBJ2-7, with 11 bases aligning to TRBD1. Per the germline V gene, CDR1 is LNHDA and CDR2 is SQIVND (reference sequence). This CDR3 region has 16 residues. V trimming: 0 bases; J trimming: 2 bases; junction bases outside the gene matches: 3.

The J gene is TRBJ1-6, the V gene TRBV6-5; TRBD1 aligns across 8 bases. The germline gives CDR1 MNHEY, CDR2 SVGAGI. The CDR3 has 16 amino acids. J was trimmed by 8 bases and V by 0 bases; bases with no gene match: 6. CDR3 bases: TGTGCCAGCAGTTACTCCGTGGACAGGGATGATTCACCCCTCCACTTT. Translating gives CASSYSVDRDDSPLHF.

Only one count was recorded for this clone. CDR3 in DNA: TGTGCCAGCAGACCGGGACAAGCGAGTCCGACCCAGTACTTC. This translates into CASRPGQASPTQYF. The J gene is TRBJ2-5, the V gene TRBV6-5; possibly TRBD1 for D (6 bases). Germline V gene data show CDR1 as MNHEY and CDR2 as SVGAGI. V was trimmed by 6 bases and J by 7 bases, leaving 18 bases between them. The CDR3 runs 14 residues.

This clone turned up a few times. The chain uses TRBV3-1 (or the pseudogene TRBV3-2) and TRBJ2-1, with D maybe TRBD1 (5 bases). V lost 6 bases, J lost 7 bases, and 13 bases lay in between. CDR1 and CDR2 (germline): LGHDT, YNNKEL (reference sequence). The length of the CDR3 is 13 residues. CDR3 nucleotide sequence: TGTGCCAGCAGGGGGCTCTTACTAAATGAGCAGTTCTTC. As protein: CASRGLLLNEQFF.